This TCR beta chain was recorded in a study of CD8 T cells in ankylosing spondylitis (dated by TCRdb to 2015 to 2018). Study-level background: T cell receptor beta repertoires were profiled in healthy donors and ankylosing spondylitis patients so that disease-linked TCR variants could be found. In total, the full study cohort was made up of roughly 100 healthy donors and 25 to 30 ankylosing spondylitis patients. Peripheral blood was sampled, and synovial fluid was additionally collected from ankylosing spondylitis patients.

The research as a whole found: A CD8+ phenotype was shown by the disease-linked clones, which were found at relatively low frequencies in peripheral blood. Significant enrichment of the disease-linked clones was reported in matched synovial fluid samples from ankylosing spondylitis patients. Some motif variants were previously reported in synovial fluid and blood of reactive arthritis patients, suggesting common disease-initiation mechanisms. Blood from ankylosing spondylitis patients appeared to be characterized by a TCR beta motif made up of several highly homologous amino acid variants.

The germline V gene encodes CDR1 SGHTA and CDR2 FQGNSA. V gives up 5 bases and J gives up 9 bases, and the segment between their germline ends measures 9 bases. CDR3 length: 11 amino acids, cysteine to phenylalanine. Only the CDR3 DNA stays, 33 bases, in frame from base 1. Sequencing relied on an Illumina HiSeq 2500. Quantitative 5'-RACE with molecular barcodes was the method used to prepare the TCR beta libraries. The authors' pipeline ran thus. A new computational method, built on a probabilistic model of VDJ rearrangement, was used to identify disease-linked TCR variants. TCRdb took the public reads, trimmed them with fastp at Q25, ran MiXCR for clone calling and kept in-frame beta chains. Every distinct CDR3 protein forms one entry, paired with its most common genes and DNA. What appears here as the V and J calls and clone size reflects TCRdb's work, not the paper's. The sample records under 300,000 distinct CDR3 sequences, around 10% of which are singletons. Less than 8% of the sample goes to the ten largest clones.

The table lists this clonotype with many counts. No cognate antigen has been identified for it. Per-nucleotide qualities are absent, and no much larger clonotype sits a single base away. This TCR derives from a male donor with ankylosing spondylitis or in good health (not recorded which). Sample: blood, either unsorted or a sorted T cell fraction (not recorded which). The chain employs TRBV7-2 and TRBJ2-3; the D gene lacks a confident call. The bases read TGTGCCAGCAGCCCCTCAACGACGCAGTATTTT. It translates as CASSPSTTQYF.